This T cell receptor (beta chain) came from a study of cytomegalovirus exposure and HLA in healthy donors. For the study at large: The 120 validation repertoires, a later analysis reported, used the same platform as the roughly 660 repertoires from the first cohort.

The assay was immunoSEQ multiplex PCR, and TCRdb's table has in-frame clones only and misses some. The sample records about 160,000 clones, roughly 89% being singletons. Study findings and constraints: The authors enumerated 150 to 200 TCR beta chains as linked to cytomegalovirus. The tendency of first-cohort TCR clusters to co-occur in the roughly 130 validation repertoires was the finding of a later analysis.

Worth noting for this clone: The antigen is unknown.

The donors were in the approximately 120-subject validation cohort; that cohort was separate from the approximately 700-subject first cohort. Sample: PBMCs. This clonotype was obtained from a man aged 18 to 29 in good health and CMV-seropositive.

The CDR3 nucleotides are TGTGCCAGCTCACCGGGCATTCGACAGGGCTACGAGCAGTACTTC. It specifies CASSPGIRQGYEQYF. V gene TRBV18 combines with J gene TRBJ2-7; 7 bases line up with TRBD1. CDR3 length: 15 amino acids. With 3 bases clipped from V and 3 bases from J, the junction kept 8 bases outside the gene matches. Germline loops: CDR1 KGHSH, CDR2 LQKENI.